This entry concerns a single T cell receptor beta chain. Its antigen is unknown. The source of the sample is a study of cytomegalovirus exposure and HLA in healthy donors. Study conclusions and caveats: What a later analysis showed was that several of the most significant clusters appeared linked to common viral pathogens.

The primer mix had 60 Vbeta and 13 Jbeta primers. Only in-frame clones appear in the TCRdb table, and some are missing; sequencing was by immunoSEQ multiplex PCR. The sample lists about 110,000 clones; approximately 82% were seen once. CDR1 and CDR2 from the germline V gene are SGHTA and FQGNSA. V was trimmed by 3 bases and J by 1 base, leaving 10 bases between them. The CDR3 contains 14 residues. Sequencing was done on a sample of PBMCs. V is TRBV7-2 and J is TRBJ2-7, with D tentatively TRBD2 (5 bases). This TCR was recovered from a man in his forties in good health and CMV-seronegative. This CDR3 reads CASSFGGPSYEQYF. CDR3 in DNA: TGTGCCAGCAGCTTTGGCGGGCCGTCCTACGAGCAGTACTTC.